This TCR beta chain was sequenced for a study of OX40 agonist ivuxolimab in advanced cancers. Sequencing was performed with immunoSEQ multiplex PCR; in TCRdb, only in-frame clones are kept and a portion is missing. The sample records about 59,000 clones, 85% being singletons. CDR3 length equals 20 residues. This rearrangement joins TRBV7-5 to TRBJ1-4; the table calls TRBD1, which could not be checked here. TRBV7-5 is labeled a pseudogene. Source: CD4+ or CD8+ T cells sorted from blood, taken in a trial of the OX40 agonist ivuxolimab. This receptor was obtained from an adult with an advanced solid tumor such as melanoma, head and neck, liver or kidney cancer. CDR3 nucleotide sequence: TGTGCCAGAAGCGCTACCGGGACAGGGTGCGGACGTGCAACTAATGAAAAACTGTTTTTT. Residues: CARSATGTGCGRATNEKLFF.